What follows are 28 T cell receptor beta chains derived from one specimen sequenced in a study of beta chain features in type 1 diabetes. General observations from the study: In every one of the four CD4+ subsets, TCRB CDR3s were moderately but significantly shorter in Type 1 diabetes patients.

All of the isolated RNA was reverse transcribed, so expressed TCRB transcripts were sequenced. Some clones are missing from TCRdb's copy, which holds only in-frame ones; the method was immunoSEQ multiplex PCR. The sample lists 40,000 to 45,000 clones; 65% to 70% were seen once. These receptors have no known antigen. Sequencing was done on a sample of Tregs from blood. Receptors originate from a woman aged 18 to 35 with type 1 diabetes.

The chain couples TRBV4-1 to TRBJ2-1; TRBD2 matches 11 bases. Trimming at V came to 4 bases and at J to 9 bases, leaving 11 bases not matched to a gene. The CDR3 contains 16 residues. Germline lookup yields CDR1 MGHRA and CDR2 YSYEKL. CDR3 protein: CASSPVSGRASAEQFF. In DNA, the CDR3 is TGCGCCAGCAGCCCCGTTAGCGGGAGGGCCTCTGCTGAGCAGTTCTTC.

V usage is TRBV5-1 and J usage is TRBJ2-7, with D possibly TRBD1 on 6 matching bases. Germline V gives CDR1 SGHRS, CDR2 YFSETQ. The CDR3 runs 13 residues. V lost 6 bases, J lost 0 bases, and 10 bases lay in between. The chain's CDR3 is CASTGANSYEQYF. The CDR3 nucleotides read TGCGCCAGCACAGGGGCCAACTCCTACGAGCAGTACTTC.

V gene TRBV11-2 combines with J gene TRBJ2-1, with D unresolved. Germline-derived CDR1 and CDR2 are SGHAT and FQNNGV. The CDR3 runs 10 residues. V was trimmed by 6 bases and J by 13 bases, leaving 10 bases between them. Written as DNA, the CDR3 is TGTGCCAGCAGTTTGGGCTTACAGTTCTTC. As protein: CASSLGLQFF.

This clone was recorded a few times. The rearrangement links TRBV7-2 to TRBJ1-5, with D hard to call. The germline V gene has CDR1 SGHTA and CDR2 FQGNSA. V lost 0 bases and J 4 bases, leaving 13 bases between the germline ends. The CDR3 loop spans 16 amino acids. The CDR3 is CASSLAATAGNQPQHF. CDR3 nucleotide sequence: TGTGCCAGCAGCTTAGCAGCGACCGCGGGGAATCAGCCCCAGCATTTT.

The chain is built from TRBV7-2 and TRBJ2-2, with 7 bases that match TRBD2. The CDR3 is 19 amino acids. With V trimmed by 1 base and J by 1 base, 12 bases remained unmatched. The germline V gene encodes CDR1 SGHTA and CDR2 FQGNSA. For the CDR3, the DNA is TGTGCCAGCAGCTTAGTTGTGTGGGGGGGGACCCTGAACACCGGGGAGCTGTTTTTT. Its protein is CASSLVVWGGTLNTGELFF.

J is TRBJ2-7 and V is TRBV7-8; tentative D call: TRBD2 (7 bases). Trimming left V 1 base short and J 4 bases short, with 17 bases between. Germline loops: CDR1 SGHVS, CDR2 FQNEAQ. The CDR3 totals 16 residues. The CDR3 nucleotides are TGTGCCAGCAGCTTAGGGGAGGGGGGAGGCGGTTACGAGCAGTACTTC. This codes for CASSLGEGGGGYEQYF.

CDR3: CASSSQGKDTQYF. The CDR3 DNA is TGTGCCAGCTCATCACAGGGGAAAGATACGCAGTATTTT. The chain has TRBV18 and TRBJ2-3, with TRBD1 identical over 7 bases. CDR3 size: 13 residues. J was trimmed by 5 bases and V by 5 bases; bases with no gene match: 4. Germline V CDR1 and CDR2: KGHSH, LQKENI. Filled out from reference TRBV18 and TRBJ2-3, the complete variable domain reads NAGVMQNPRHLVRRRGQEARLRCSPMKGHSHVYWYRQLPEEGLKFMVYLQKENIIDESGMPKERFSAEFPKEGPSILRIQQVVRGDSAAYFCASSSQGKDTQYFGPGTRLTVL.

This chain uses TRBV5-1 with TRBJ2-7; 7 positions match TRBD1. This CDR3 is built from 14 residues. CDR1 is SGHRS and CDR2 is YFSETQ in the germline V gene. The trim removed 5 bases at V and 4 bases at J, leaving 9 bases unmatched. CDR3 coding DNA: TGCGCCAGCAGAGCCGGGACAGCCATATACGAGCAGTACTTC. This codes for CASRAGTAIYEQYF.

The chain couples TRBV25-1 to TRBJ2-3; unclear D gene. Germline CDR1 is MGHDK and CDR2 is SYGVNS. This CDR3 is 12 amino acids long. V lost 4 bases and J lost 6, with 8 bases in between. The CDR3 here is CASSGLGDTQYF. DNA of the CDR3: TGTGCCAGCAGTGGACTTGGGGATACGCAGTATTTT.

The chain links TRBV19 to TRBJ1-2, with 7 bases that match TRBD1. The V segment lost 3 bases and the J segment 2 bases; nucleotides outside the gene matches: 9. The germline gives CDR1 LNHDA, CDR2 SQIVND (reference sequence). The CDR3 has 16 amino acids. The CDR3 coding sequence is TGTGCCAGTAGTATTGATGGGACAGAGCCCAACTATGGCTACACCTTC. Amino acids: CASSIDGTEPNYGYTF.

In its sample, this clone ranks as medium-sized. This chain connects TRBV5-4 to TRBJ1-1; the match to TRBD1 covers 11 bases. V lost 5 bases, J lost 6 bases, and 6 bases stayed unmatched. CDR3 length: 14 amino acids. Per germline, CDR1 SGHNT and CDR2 YYREEE (reference sequence). The CDR3 DNA follows: TGTGCCAGCAGACGGGACAGGGGGACTTCTGAAGCTTTCTTT. Residues: CASRRDRGTSEAFF.

The V gene is TRBV6-5, the J gene TRBJ1-1; tentative D call: TRBD1 (5 bases). Germline V gene lookup returns CDR1 MNHEY and CDR2 SVGAGI. This CDR3 has 13 amino acids. Trimming removed 4 bases from V and 9 bases from J, with 15 bases in between. This CDR3 is CASSSSQGGKAFF. The CDR3, as DNA: TGTGCCAGCAGTTCGAGTCAGGGAGGTAAAGCTTTCTTT.

The sample holds one count of this clone. The V call is TRBV7-2, the J call TRBJ2-7; TRBD2 matches at 12 bases. This CDR3 is built from 16 residues. Germline V gene data show CDR1 as SGHTA and CDR2 as FQGNSA. V lost 2 bases to trimming and J lost 7 bases; unmatched junction nucleotides: 9. DNA for the CDR3: TGTGCCAGCAGCTTATCCCTGACTAGCGGGGGAGCAGAGCAGTACTTC. Translation gives CASSLSLTSGGAEQYF.

The chain uses TRBV4-1 and TRBJ2-7, with D perhaps TRBD1 (6 bases). CDR3 length: 14 amino acids. The V gene lost 4 bases and the J gene lost 2 bases, with 12 bases spanning the gap. The germline gives CDR1 MGHRA, CDR2 YSYEKL. The CDR3, as DNA: TGCGCCAGCAGCCTAGGGGGATCGGCCTACGAGCAGTACTTC. This sequence encodes CASSLGGSAYEQYF.

In its sample, this clone is large (0.1 to 1%). The chain is built from TRBV7-2 and TRBJ1-1; D is perhaps TRBD1 (6 bases). V dropped 3 bases and J dropped 4 bases, with 15 bases sitting between them. This CDR3 comprises 15 residues. Germline-derived CDR1 and CDR2 are SGHTA and FQGNSA. CDR3 residues: CASSLYGTTSTEAFF. The DNA of the CDR3 is TGTGCCAGCAGCTTGTATGGGACAACAAGCACTGAAGCTTTCTTT.

This rearrangement joins TRBV28 to TRBJ1-2, with 8 bases identical to TRBD1. V dropped 6 bases and J dropped 6; count of bases not matched to a gene: 9. Germline CDR1 and CDR2: MDHEN and SYDVKM. CDR3 size: 14 residues. CDR3: CASSSTGEEDGYTF. The CDR3 DNA is TGTGCCAGCAGCTCGACAGGGGAAGAGGATGGCTACACCTTC.

The chain links TRBV28 to TRBJ1-1; a weak D match, TRBD1 (5 bases). Germline CDR1 MDHEN, CDR2 SYDVKM. Trimming pared 3 bases from V and 7 bases from J, leaving 21 bases between. The CDR3 is made up of 16 amino acids. The DNA for the CDR3 is TGTGCCAGCAGTTTTGCCCACACAGGTTCGTATGGTGAAGCTTTCTTT. Translation: CASSFAHTGSYGEAFF.

Turning to this clone: At one of its ends the junction is not consistent with the germline gene, which may arise from a read error. This CDR3 is also generated by other DNA sequences in the sample. V and J are TRBV18 and TRBJ2-1; 8 bases match TRBD1. Germline CDR1 is KGHSH and CDR2 is LQKENI. The CDR3 spans 16 residues. CDR3 region: CASSPDTSRGLNEQFF. The CDR3 DNA is TGTGCCAGCTCACCTGACACTAGCAGGGGGCTCAATGAGCAATTCTTC.

The CDR3 nucleotides read TGTGCCAGCAGCTCGGGACAGGGGATTCTACACACTGAAGCTTTCTTT. It yields the protein CASSSGQGILHTEAFF. The chain has TRBV5-4 and TRBJ1-1, with 10 bases matching TRBD1. Germline CDR1 is SGHNT and CDR2 is YYREEE (reference sequence). J was trimmed by 3 bases and V by 3 bases; bases with no gene match: 8. CDR3 length: 16 amino acids.

The V call is TRBV7-2, the J call TRBJ2-1, with no clear D. The CDR3 has 12 residues. From germline, CDR1 is SGHTA and CDR2 FQGNSA. V dropped 5 bases and J dropped 9 bases, with 11 bases sitting between them. The CDR3 loop is CASSRSLSEQFF. CDR3 in DNA: TGTGCCAGCAGCCGTAGTCTGAGTGAGCAGTTCTTC.

This clone occurred a few times. This chain joins TRBV19 and TRBJ2-2, with TRBD1 matching over 7 bases. Trimming at V came to 5 bases and at J to 4 bases, leaving 7 bases not matched to a gene. CDR1 is LNHDA and CDR2 is SQIVND in the germline V gene (reference sequence). The CDR3 has 15 residues. CDR3 coding DNA: TGTGCCAGTAGTTACCGACAGGGTGGCACCGGGGAGCTGTTTTTT. Protein sequence: CASSYRQGGTGELFF.

The gene calls are TRBV19 and TRBJ2-5; 8 nucleotides line up with TRBD1. CDR3 size: 13 residues. V lost 6 bases to trimming and J lost 5 bases; unmatched junction nucleotides: 5. Germline V gene lookup returns CDR1 LNHDA and CDR2 SQIVND (reference sequence). The CDR3 DNA is TGTGCCAGTAGAACGGGACAGGAGGAGACCCAGTACTTC. It is translated as CASRTGQEETQYF.

This clone appeared once. The chain joins TRBV4-1 to TRBJ1-5, with 7 positions matching TRBD1. Germline V gives CDR1 MGHRA, CDR2 YSYEKL. V shed 1 base, J shed 2 bases, and the junction held 5 bases outside the gene matches. The CDR3 covers 16 residues. CDR3 sequence reads: CASSQGLGQRNQPQHF. The CDR3 coding sequence is TGCGCCAGCAGCCAAGGTCTGGGACAGCGCAATCAGCCCCAGCATTTT.

This clone was detected only a few times. The rearrangement joins TRBV29-1 to TRBJ2-7; 8 bases agree with TRBD1. Trimming removed 5 bases from V and 5 bases from J; junction bases left unmatched: 5. Germline CDR1 is SQVTM and CDR2 is ANQGSEA. CDR3 length: 12 residues. The CDR3 sequence is CSVRQGANEQYF. The DNA of the CDR3 is TGCAGCGTTCGGCAGGGGGCGAACGAGCAGTACTTC.

The V gene is TRBV7-9, the J gene TRBJ1-3; weak D call: TRBD1 (5 bases). CDR3 size: 15 residues. V shed 3 bases and J shed 2 bases, with 11 bases lying between them. The germline V gene encodes CDR1 SEHNR and CDR2 FQNEAQ (reference sequence). The chain's CDR3 is CASSFSLGAGNTIYF. The CDR3 region has the DNA TGTGCCAGCAGCTTCTCCTTAGGGGCTGGAAACACCATATATTTT.

This clone was picked up a small number of times. The chain couples TRBV5-1 to TRBJ2-4; TRBD1 matches 8 bases. The V and J ends lost 3 bases and 2 bases, in that order; junction bases with no gene match: 16. Germline CDR1 SGHRS, CDR2 YFSETQ. This CDR3 contains 19 residues. The CDR3 reads CASSSQGAGGPISKNIQYF. The CDR3 DNA reads as TGCGCCAGCAGCTCGCAGGGGGCCGGAGGGCCTATATCCAAAAACATTCAGTACTTC.

The chain couples TRBV7-2 to TRBJ1-6; D is ambiguous. Germline values: CDR1 SGHTA, CDR2 FQGNSA. This CDR3 comprises 14 residues. V was pared by 0 bases and J by 9 bases, with 9 bases between. CDR3 DNA sequence: TGTGCCAGCAGCTTAGCACATGAAGTTTCACCCCTCCACTTT. It codes for CASSLAHEVSPLHF.

J is TRBJ2-7 and V is TRBV7-2, with TRBD2 as a possible D gene (6 bases). Germline-derived CDR1 and CDR2 are SGHTA and FQGNSA. With 1 base removed from V and 4 bases from J, the gap between germline ends came to 14 bases. The CDR3 covers 15 residues. The CDR3 reads CASSLVGSGNYEQYF. CDR3 coding DNA: TGTGCCAGCAGCTTAGTGGGTAGCGGAAATTACGAGCAGTACTTC.